These 29 T cell receptor beta chains were all obtained from the same sample, sequenced in a study of Ad26.COV2.S vaccination and SARS-CoV-2 variants. Described treatment: 15 to 20 received Ad26.COV2.S at low or high dose, single or two shots; about 5 received placebo; per-sample allocation not given. The study sampled participants on day 63 after the first vaccine or placebo injection. The table came from immunoSEQ multiplex PCR; TCRdb's copy has only in-frame clones and leaves some out. Of roughly 700,000 clones listed, around 92% are singletons. The sequencing here drew on peripheral blood, taken in a trial of Ad26.COV2.S vaccine versus placebo. These receptors were collected from a person between 18 and 60 years old who received the Ad26.COV2.S COVID-19 vaccine or a placebo.

This sequence joins TRBV20-1 and TRBJ1-2; D not resolved. Trimming pared 3 bases from V and 4 bases from J, leaving 3 bases between. Per the germline V gene, CDR1 is DFQATT and CDR2 is SNEGSKA (reference sequence). This CDR3 spans 10 amino acids. In nucleotides, the CDR3 is TGCAGTGCTAGTGTCTATGGCTACACCTTC. Protein: CSASVYGYTF.

This clone turned up a few times. This chain joins TRBV5-4 and TRBJ1-6; 7 bases are a match to TRBD1. The junction had 4 bases not matched to a gene; V was cut back by 4 bases and J by 6 bases. CDR1 is SGHNT and CDR2 is YYREEE in the germline V gene (reference sequence). The CDR3 loop spans 14 amino acids. DNA of the CDR3: TGTGCCAGCAGCCATGACAGGGTTAATTCACCCCTCCACTTT. It specifies CASSHDRVNSPLHF.

The sample holds one count of this clone. V gene TRBV12-3 or TRBV12-4 combines with J gene TRBJ2-2, with unresolved D. The ends were cut back, 1 base at V and 7 bases at J, with 7 bases in the middle. This CDR3 comprises 13 residues. CDR3 nucleotide sequence: TGTGCCAGCAGTTTAGTGGGCGGCGGGGAGCTGTTTTTT. Translated, it gives CASSLVGGGELFF.

The chain combines TRBV24-1 with TRBJ2-7, with D unresolved. CDR1 and CDR2 (germline): KGHDR, SFDVKD. This CDR3 has 14 amino acids. V dropped 4 bases and J dropped 5 bases, with 14 bases sitting between them. The CDR3 protein is CATSESYEPNEQYF. The CDR3 DNA reads as TGTGCCACCAGTGAATCATACGAGCCCAACGAGCAGTACTTC.

V gene TRBV18 combines with J gene TRBJ2-1; 13 bases align to TRBD2. This CDR3 has 16 residues. Germline CDR1 reads KGHSH; CDR2 reads LQKENI. The J segment lost 7 bases and the V segment lost 1 base, leaving 4 bases of the junction unmatched. The CDR3 reads CASSPRLAGGWNEQFF. The CDR3 bases are TGTGCCAGCTCACCACGACTAGCGGGAGGTTGGAATGAGCAGTTCTTC.

The V call is TRBV5-1, the J call TRBJ1-2; D is unclear. In germline, CDR1 is SGHRS, CDR2 YFSETQ. V was pared by 4 bases and J by 0 bases, with 7 bases between. The CDR3 totals 13 residues. Written as DNA, the CDR3 is TGCGCCAGCAGCCCACAGACTAACTATGGCTACACCTTC. Protein product: CASSPQTNYGYTF. Based on the CDR3 plus reference TRBV5-1 and TRBJ1-2, the full variable domain is KAGVTQTPRYLIKTRGQQVTLSCSPISGHRSVSWYQQTPGQGLQFLFEYFSETQRNKGNFPGRFSGRQFSNSRSEMNVSTLELGDSALYLCASSPQTNYGYTFGSGTRLTVV.

The V call is TRBV7-9, the J call TRBJ1-5; D unclear. Germline V gene lookup returns CDR1 SEHNR and CDR2 FQNEAQ (reference sequence). CDR3 length: 15 amino acids. The V end was cut by 5 bases, the J end by 5 bases, with 16 bases between. The CDR3 DNA follows: TGTGCCAGCAGCCCGGACGGCTTGACCCATCAGCCCCAGCATTTT. Residues: CASSPDGLTHQPQHF.

The chain carries TRBV5-1 and TRBJ2-3; TRBD1 matches 8 bases. CDR1 SGHRS and CDR2 YFSETQ come from the germline V gene. V lost 0 bases to trimming and J lost 4 bases; unmatched junction nucleotides: 4. The length of the CDR3 is 15 residues. The CDR3 sequence: CASSLVAGQADTQYF. DNA for the CDR3: TGCGCCAGCAGCTTGGTGGCGGGACAGGCAGATACGCAGTATTTT.

V gene TRBV29-1 combines with J gene TRBJ2-2; D might be TRBD2 (6 bases). From germline, CDR1 is SQVTM and CDR2 ANQGSEA. The CDR3 covers 13 residues. The ends were cut back, 6 bases at V and 5 bases at J, with 13 bases in the middle. Here the CDR3 DNA reads TGCAGCGTCGGGGGACGGTTAACCGGGGAGCTGTTTTTT. Amino acid sequence: CSVGGRLTGELFF.

In nucleotides, the CDR3 is TGTGCCAGCAGCTCCCCGGCGCAGCACGAGCAGTACTTC. As protein: CASSSPAQHEQYF. The gene calls are TRBV11-2 and TRBJ2-7; no clear D gene. V was trimmed by 4 bases and J by 5 bases, leaving 12 bases between them. Germline CDR1 reads SGHAT; CDR2 reads FQNNGV. CDR3 length: 13 amino acids. The full variable domain, rest sourced from reference TRBV11-2 and TRBJ2-7, is EAGVAQSPRYKIIEKRQSVAFWCNPISGHATLYWYQQILGQGPKLLIQFQNNGVVDDSQLPKDRFSAERLKGVDSTLKIQPAKLEDSAVYLCASSSPAQHEQYFGPGTRLTVT.

The gene calls are TRBV7-9 and TRBJ2-1; D not resolved. The germline CDR1 and CDR2 sequences are SEHNR and FQNEAQ (reference sequence). The CDR3 spans 12 residues. Trimming took 1 base from V and 9 from J, leaving 7 bases between them. The CDR3 loop is CASSLVFTEQFF. In DNA, the CDR3 is TGTGCCAGCAGCTTAGTTTTCACTGAGCAGTTCTTC.

The rearrangement joins TRBV9 to TRBJ1-3; maybe TRBD1 (5 bases). Germline V gene lookup returns CDR1 SGDLS and CDR2 YYNGEE. V was cut by 1 base and J by 4 bases, with 12 bases left in between. This CDR3 is 15 amino acids long. The CDR3 DNA is TGTGCCAGCAGCGTAAATGGGGACCACGGAAACACCATATATTTT. Its translation is CASSVNGDHGNTIYF.

The chain uses TRBV19 and TRBJ2-3, with D uncertain. This CDR3 has 14 residues. V lost 9 bases and J 3 bases, leaving 16 bases between the germline ends. Germline-derived CDR1 and CDR2 are LNHDA and SQIVND (reference sequence). The CDR3 bases are TGTGCCAGCAGTGGGTCAGTAAGGACAGATACGCAGTATTTT. Protein product: CASSGSVRTDTQYF.

V is TRBV29-1 and J is TRBJ2-2; 7 bases agree with TRBD1. Germline lookup yields CDR1 SQVTM and CDR2 ANQGSEA. This CDR3 has 13 residues. The trim removed 7 bases at V and 6 bases at J, leaving 8 bases unmatched. The CDR3 protein is CSALTGEPGELFF. CDR3 sequence (DNA): TGCAGCGCTCTCACAGGGGAACCCGGGGAGCTGTTTTTT.

The chain recombines TRBV6-6 with TRBJ1-5; D is unclear. V lost 2 bases and J lost 5, with 13 bases in between. Germline assignment: CDR1 MNHNY and CDR2 SVGAGI (reference sequence). The CDR3 has 15 residues. This CDR3 is CASSYRSGRDQPQHF. The CDR3 DNA reads as TGTGCCAGCAGTTACCGTAGTGGGAGAGATCAGCCCCAGCATTTT.

This clone was seen only a few times. This chain joins TRBV7-2 and TRBJ2-3; TRBD2 agrees at 7 bases. V gave up 9 bases and J gave up 2 bases; unmatched junction bases: 5. The germline gives CDR1 SGHTA, CDR2 FQGNSA. The CDR3 consists of 13 residues. CDR3 coding DNA: TGTGCCAGTAAGTGGGACTACACAGATACGCAGTATTTT. This sequence encodes CASKWDYTDTQYF.

In this sample, this clone turned up once. The chain joins TRBV7-6 to TRBJ1-2, with D possibly matching TRBD1 (6 bases). CDR1 is SGHVS, CDR2 FNYEAQ, per germline. V dropped 5 bases and J dropped 8 bases, with 18 bases sitting between them. This CDR3 comprises 14 residues. CDR3 in DNA: TGTGCCAGCAGCCCCGGGTGGGCAGGGGACGGCTACACCTTC. This codes for CASSPGWAGDGYTF.

The rearrangement links TRBV6-6 to TRBJ1-6; D may be TRBD1 (6 bases). V was cut by 0 bases and J by 8 bases, with 14 bases left in between. This CDR3 is built from 16 residues. CDR1 is MNHNY and CDR2 is SVGAGI in the germline V gene (reference sequence). In nucleotides, the CDR3 is TGTGCCAGCAGTTACTCGATGTCAAGGGGGGATTCACCCCTCCACTTT. Its translation: CASSYSMSRGDSPLHF.

The chain has TRBV19 and TRBJ2-1, with 7 bases identical to TRBD1. Germline assignment: CDR1 LNHDA and CDR2 SQIVND (reference sequence). This CDR3 is built from 13 residues. J lost 6 bases, V lost 4 bases, and 3 bases had no gene match. The CDR3 loop is CASSRQGLNEQFF. CDR3 in DNA: TGTGCCAGTAGTAGACAGGGTCTCAATGAGCAGTTCTTC. Full variable domain (outside the CDR3, taken from reference TRBV19 and TRBJ2-1): DGGITQSPKYLFRKEGQNVTLSCEQNLNHDAMYWYRQDPGQGLRLIYYSQIVNDFQKGDIAEGYSVSREKKESFPLTVTSAQKNPTAFYLCASSRQGLNEQFFGPGTRLTVL.

In this sample, this clone turned up a few times. The rearrangement joins TRBV19 to TRBJ1-2, with 8 bases fitting TRBD1. Germline V gene sequence: CDR1 LNHDA, CDR2 SQIVND (reference sequence). J gave up 2 bases and V 6 bases, and 5 bases lay outside the gene matches. This CDR3 comprises 14 residues. Here the CDR3 DNA reads TGTGCCAGTAGGGACAGGGAAGCCAACTATGGCTACACCTTC. Translating it yields CASRDREANYGYTF.

This chain joins TRBV7-9 and TRBJ2-3, with D possibly called TRBD1 or TRBD2 (5 bases each). The ends were cut back, 5 bases at V and 5 bases at J, with 20 bases in the middle. The CDR3 extends over 16 amino acids. The germline CDR1 and CDR2 sequences are SEHNR and FQNEAQ (reference sequence). CDR3 coding DNA: TGTGCCAGCAGCAATCGGATCCGGGGCCTCGGAGATACGCAGTATTTT. Protein product: CASSNRIRGLGDTQYF.

The V call is TRBV2, the J call TRBJ2-7, with TRBD1 identical over 8 bases. This CDR3 region has 17 residues. CDR1 is SNHLY and CDR2 is FYNNEI in the germline V gene. V shed 2 bases, J shed 2 bases, and the junction held 11 bases outside the gene matches. The CDR3 DNA sequence: TGTGCCAGCAGTGAAAGTAGATGGGCAGGGGGCGCCTACGAGCAGTACTTC. This codes for CASSESRWAGGAYEQYF.

This clone came up once. The chain couples TRBV4-3 to TRBJ2-3, with 10 bases fitting TRBD2. The CDR3 has 14 residues. From germline, CDR1 is LGHNA and CDR2 YSLEER. The trim removed 0 bases at V and 13 bases at J, leaving 7 bases unmatched. CDR3 residues: CASSQDWASGGEYF. CDR3 DNA: TGCGCCAGCAGCCAAGATTGGGCTAGCGGGGGAGAGTATTTT.

The chain employs TRBV25-1 and TRBJ2-3, with a weak D call TRBD2 (7 bases). Trimming pared 1 base from V and 6 bases from J, leaving 14 bases between. The CDR3 loop spans 15 amino acids. Germline V gives CDR1 MGHDK, CDR2 SYGVNS. The CDR3 loop reads CASSEWGGATDTQYF. CDR3 bases: TGTGCCAGCAGTGAATGGGGGGGGGCTACGGATACGCAGTATTTT.

CDR3 bases: TGTGCCAGTAGTATAACAGGTTGGGACACAGATACGCAGTATTTT. Translating gives CASSITGWDTDTQYF. The chain recombines TRBV19 with TRBJ2-3, with D perhaps matching TRBD1 (5 bases). This CDR3 is 15 amino acids long. Trimming left V 2 bases short and J 2 bases short, with 11 bases between. Germline assignment: CDR1 LNHDA and CDR2 SQIVND (reference sequence).

The chain employs TRBV4-3 and TRBJ2-4; D might be TRBD1 or TRBD2, each matching 7 bases. The ends were cut back, 1 base at V and 6 bases at J, with 13 bases in the middle. Germline V lookup: CDR1 LGHNA, CDR2 YSLEER. The CDR3 is 15 amino acids. The CDR3 DNA is TGCGCCAGCAGCCAAGTCAGGGGGGGCCCAAACATTCAGTACTTC. Amino acid sequence: CASSQVRGGPNIQYF.

The gene calls are TRBV4-3 and TRBJ1-3, with a weak D call TRBD1 (6 bases). Germline V gives CDR1 LGHNA, CDR2 YSLEER. The V gene lost 4 bases and the J gene lost 0 bases, with 10 bases spanning the gap. This CDR3 is built from 15 residues. The CDR3: CASSLQGISGNTIYF. As DNA, the CDR3 is TGCGCCAGCAGCCTACAGGGAATCTCTGGAAACACCATATATTTT.

The V call is TRBV9, the J call TRBJ2-1; TRBD2 is a possible D gene (6 bases). V gave up 0 bases and J gave up 7 bases, with 11 bases separating them. CDR3 length equals 14 residues. Germline CDR1 is SGDLS and CDR2 is YYNGEE. CDR3: CASSVGSRENEQFF. In DNA form, the CDR3 reads TGTGCCAGCAGCGTAGGCTCCCGGGAGAATGAGCAGTTCTTC. The full variable domain, rest sourced from reference TRBV9 and TRBJ2-1, is DSGVTQTPKHLITATGQRVTLRCSPRSGDLSVYWYQQSLDQGLQFLIQYYNGEERAKGNILERFSAQQFPDLHSELNLSSLELGDSALYFCASSVGSRENEQFFGPGTRLTVL.

The table lists this clone with a count of one. As DNA, the CDR3 is TGCAGCGTTGGGATGACAGGGGTAGAGACCCAGTACTTC. It encodes CSVGMTGVETQYF. J is TRBJ2-5 and V is TRBV29-1, with 8 positions matching TRBD1. The CDR3 is made up of 13 amino acids. CDR1 and CDR2 (germline): SQVTM, ANQGSEA. V was clipped by 4 bases and J by 4 bases; unmatched bases: 5. Full variable domain (remainder filled in from reference TRBV29-1 and TRBJ2-5): SAVISQKPSRDICQRGTSLTIQCQVDSQVTMMFWYRQQPGQSLTLIATANQGSEATYESGFVIDKFPISRPNLTFSTLTVSNMSPEDSSIYLCSVGMTGVETQYFGPGTRLLVL.